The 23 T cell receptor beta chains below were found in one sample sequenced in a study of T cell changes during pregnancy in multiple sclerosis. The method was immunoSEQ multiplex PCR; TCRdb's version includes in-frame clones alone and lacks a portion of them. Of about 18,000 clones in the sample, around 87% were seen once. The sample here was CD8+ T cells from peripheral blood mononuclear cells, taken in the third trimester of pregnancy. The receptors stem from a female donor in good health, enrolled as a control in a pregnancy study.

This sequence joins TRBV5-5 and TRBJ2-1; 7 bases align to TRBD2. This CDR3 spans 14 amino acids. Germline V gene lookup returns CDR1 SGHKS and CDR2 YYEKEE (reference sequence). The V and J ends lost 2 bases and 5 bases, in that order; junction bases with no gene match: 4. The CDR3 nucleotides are TGTGCCAGCAGCTTACGGGGGGTAGACAATGAGCAGTTCTTC. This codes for CASSLRGVDNEQFF.

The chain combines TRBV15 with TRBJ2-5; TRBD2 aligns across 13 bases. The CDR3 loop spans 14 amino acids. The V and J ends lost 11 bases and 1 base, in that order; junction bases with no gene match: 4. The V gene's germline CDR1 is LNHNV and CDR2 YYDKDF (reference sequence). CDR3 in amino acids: CASGTSGTQETQYF. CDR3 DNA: TGTGCCTCGGGGACTAGCGGGACCCAAGAGACCCAGTACTTC.

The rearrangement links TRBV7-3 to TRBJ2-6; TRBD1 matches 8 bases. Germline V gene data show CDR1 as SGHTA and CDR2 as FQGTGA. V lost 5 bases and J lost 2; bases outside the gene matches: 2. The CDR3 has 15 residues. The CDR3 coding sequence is TGTGCCAGCAGCCAACAGGGGGCTGGGGCCAACGTCCTGACTTTC. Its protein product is CASSQQGAGANVLTF. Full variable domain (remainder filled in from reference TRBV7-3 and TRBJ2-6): GAGVSQTPSNKVTEKGKYVELRCDPISGHTALYWYRQSLGQGPEFLIYFQGTGAADDSGLPNDRFFAVRPEGSVSTLKIQRTERGDSAVYLCASSQQGAGANVLTFGAGSRLTVL.

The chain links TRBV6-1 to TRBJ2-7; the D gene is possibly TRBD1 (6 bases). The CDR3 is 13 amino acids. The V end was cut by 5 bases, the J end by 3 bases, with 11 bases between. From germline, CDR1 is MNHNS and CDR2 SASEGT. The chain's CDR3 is CASSIHRDYEQYF. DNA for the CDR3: TGTGCCAGCAGTATACACAGGGACTACGAGCAGTACTTC.

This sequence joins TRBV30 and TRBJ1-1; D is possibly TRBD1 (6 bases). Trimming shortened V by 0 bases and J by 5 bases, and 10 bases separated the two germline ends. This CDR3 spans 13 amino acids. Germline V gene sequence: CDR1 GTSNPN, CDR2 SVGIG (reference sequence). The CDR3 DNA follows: TGTGCCTGGAGTGTGTCAGGGGAAACTGAAGCTTTCTTT. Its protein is CAWSVSGETEAFF.

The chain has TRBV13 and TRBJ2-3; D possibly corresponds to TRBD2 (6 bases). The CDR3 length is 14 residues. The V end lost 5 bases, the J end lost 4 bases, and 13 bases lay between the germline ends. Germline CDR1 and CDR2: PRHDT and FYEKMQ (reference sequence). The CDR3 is CASSTTSSADTQYF. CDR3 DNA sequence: TGTGCCAGCAGCACGACTAGTTCGGCAGATACGCAGTATTTT.

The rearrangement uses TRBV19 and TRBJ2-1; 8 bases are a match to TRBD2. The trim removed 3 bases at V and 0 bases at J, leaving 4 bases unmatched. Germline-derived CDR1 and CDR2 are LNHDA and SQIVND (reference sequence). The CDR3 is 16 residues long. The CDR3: CASSIDSGTSYNEQFF. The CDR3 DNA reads TGTGCCAGTAGTATCGATAGCGGGACCTCCTACAATGAGCAGTTCTTC.

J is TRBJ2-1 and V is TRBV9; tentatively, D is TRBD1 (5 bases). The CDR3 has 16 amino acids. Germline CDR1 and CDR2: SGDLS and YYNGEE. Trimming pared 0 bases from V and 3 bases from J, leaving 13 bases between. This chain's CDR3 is CASSVDLTTGYNEQFF. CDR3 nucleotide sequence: TGTGCCAGCAGCGTAGACCTTACTACAGGCTACAATGAGCAGTTCTTC.

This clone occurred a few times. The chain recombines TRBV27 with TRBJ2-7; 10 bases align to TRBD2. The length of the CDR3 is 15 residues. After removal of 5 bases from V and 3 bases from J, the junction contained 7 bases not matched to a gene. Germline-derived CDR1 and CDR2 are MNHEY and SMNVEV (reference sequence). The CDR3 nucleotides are TGTGCCAGCAGTCCCTACCGGACTAGCGGCTACGAGCAGTACTTC. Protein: CASSPYRTSGYEQYF.

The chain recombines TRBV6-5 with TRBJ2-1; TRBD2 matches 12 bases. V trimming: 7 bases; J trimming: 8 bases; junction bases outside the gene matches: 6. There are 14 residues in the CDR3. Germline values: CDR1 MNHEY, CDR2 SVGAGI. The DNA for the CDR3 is TGTGCCAGCATGCTAGCGGGAGGGCCTGATGAGCAGTTCTTC. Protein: CASMLAGGPDEQFF.

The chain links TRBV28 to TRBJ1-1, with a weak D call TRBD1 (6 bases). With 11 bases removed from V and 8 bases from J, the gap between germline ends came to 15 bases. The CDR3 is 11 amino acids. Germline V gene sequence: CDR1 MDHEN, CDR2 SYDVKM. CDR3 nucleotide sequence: TGTGCCGGATCCCACGGGACAGAAGCTTTCTTT. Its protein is CAGSHGTEAFF.

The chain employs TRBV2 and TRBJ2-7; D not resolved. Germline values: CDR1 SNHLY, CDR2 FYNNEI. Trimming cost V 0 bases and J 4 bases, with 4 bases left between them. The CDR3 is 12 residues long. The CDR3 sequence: CASSEASYEQYF. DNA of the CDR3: TGTGCCAGCAGTGAAGCCAGTTACGAGCAGTACTTC.

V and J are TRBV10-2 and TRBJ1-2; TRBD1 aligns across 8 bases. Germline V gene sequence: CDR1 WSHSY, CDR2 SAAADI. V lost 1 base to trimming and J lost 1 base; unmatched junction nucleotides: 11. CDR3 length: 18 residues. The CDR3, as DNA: TGCGCCAGCAGTGAGTTAGACAGGGGTTCGCCCTTTAACTATGGCTACACCTTC. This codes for CASSELDRGSPFNYGYTF.

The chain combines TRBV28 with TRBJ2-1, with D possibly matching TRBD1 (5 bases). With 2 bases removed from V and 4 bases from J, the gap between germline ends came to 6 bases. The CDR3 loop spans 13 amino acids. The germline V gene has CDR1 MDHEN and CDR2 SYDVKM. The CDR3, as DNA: TGTGCCAGCAGTTTAGGGGCATACAATGAGCAGTTCTTC. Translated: CASSLGAYNEQFF.

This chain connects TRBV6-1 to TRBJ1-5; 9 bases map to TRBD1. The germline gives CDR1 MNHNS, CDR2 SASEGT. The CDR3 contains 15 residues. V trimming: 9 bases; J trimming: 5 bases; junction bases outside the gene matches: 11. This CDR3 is CASGGWDREDQPQHF. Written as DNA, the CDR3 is TGTGCCAGTGGGGGATGGGACAGGGAAGATCAGCCCCAGCATTTT.

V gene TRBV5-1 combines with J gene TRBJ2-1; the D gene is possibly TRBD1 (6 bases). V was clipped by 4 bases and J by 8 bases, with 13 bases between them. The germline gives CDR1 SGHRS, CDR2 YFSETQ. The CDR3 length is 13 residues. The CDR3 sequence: CASSTNRVDEQFF. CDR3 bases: TGCGCCAGCAGCACCAACAGGGTTGATGAGCAGTTCTTC.

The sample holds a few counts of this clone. Here the CDR3 reads CASSQEVGPNTEAFF. CDR3 in DNA: TGTGCCAGCAGCCAAGAAGTGGGGCCGAACACTGAAGCTTTCTTT. The rearrangement uses TRBV4-2 and TRBJ1-1, with D maybe TRBD1 (5 bases). The CDR3 contains 15 residues. Germline V lookup: CDR1 LGHNA, CDR2 YNFKEQ. V was shortened by 0 bases and J by 1 base, with 9 bases between the two germline ends.

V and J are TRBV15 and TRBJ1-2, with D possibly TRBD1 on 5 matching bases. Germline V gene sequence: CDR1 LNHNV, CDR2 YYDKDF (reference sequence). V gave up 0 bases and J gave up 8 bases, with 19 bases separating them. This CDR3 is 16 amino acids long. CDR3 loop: CATSRDRGGDGYGYTF. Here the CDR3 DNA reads TGTGCCACCAGCAGAGATCGGGGGGGGGATGGTTACGGCTACACCTTC.

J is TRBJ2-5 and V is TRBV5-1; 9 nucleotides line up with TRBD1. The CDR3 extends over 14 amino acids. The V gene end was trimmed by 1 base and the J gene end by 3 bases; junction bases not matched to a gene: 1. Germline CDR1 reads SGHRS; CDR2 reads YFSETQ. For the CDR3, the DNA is TGCGCCAGCAGCTTGACAGGGGGCGAAGAGACCCAGTACTTC. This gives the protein CASSLTGGEETQYF.

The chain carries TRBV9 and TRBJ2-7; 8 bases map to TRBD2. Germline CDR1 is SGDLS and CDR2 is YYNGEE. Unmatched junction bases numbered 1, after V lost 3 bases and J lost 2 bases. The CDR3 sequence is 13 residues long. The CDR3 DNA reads TGTGCCAGCAGCGCCGGGGGGGCCTACGAGCAGTACTTC. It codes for CASSAGGAYEQYF.

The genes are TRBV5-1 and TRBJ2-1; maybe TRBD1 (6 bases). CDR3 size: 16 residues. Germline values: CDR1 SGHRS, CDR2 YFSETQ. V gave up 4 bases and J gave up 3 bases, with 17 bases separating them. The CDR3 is CASSGEQGWNYNEQFF. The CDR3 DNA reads TGCGCCAGCAGCGGCGAACAGGGATGGAACTACAATGAGCAGTTCTTC.

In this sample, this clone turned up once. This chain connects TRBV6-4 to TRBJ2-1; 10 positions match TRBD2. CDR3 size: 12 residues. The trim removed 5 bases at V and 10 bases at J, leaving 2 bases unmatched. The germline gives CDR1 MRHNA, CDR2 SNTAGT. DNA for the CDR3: TGTGCCAGCAGTCCTAGCGGGAGAGAGCAGTTCTTC. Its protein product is CASSPSGREQFF.

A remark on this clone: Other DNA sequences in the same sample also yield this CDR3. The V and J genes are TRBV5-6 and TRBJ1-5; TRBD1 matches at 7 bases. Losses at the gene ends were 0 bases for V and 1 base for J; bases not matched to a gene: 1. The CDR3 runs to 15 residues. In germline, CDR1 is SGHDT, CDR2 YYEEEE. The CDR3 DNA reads TGTGCCAGCAGCTTGGCAGGGGGGAGCAATCAGCCCCAGCATTTT. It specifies CASSLAGGSNQPQHF.